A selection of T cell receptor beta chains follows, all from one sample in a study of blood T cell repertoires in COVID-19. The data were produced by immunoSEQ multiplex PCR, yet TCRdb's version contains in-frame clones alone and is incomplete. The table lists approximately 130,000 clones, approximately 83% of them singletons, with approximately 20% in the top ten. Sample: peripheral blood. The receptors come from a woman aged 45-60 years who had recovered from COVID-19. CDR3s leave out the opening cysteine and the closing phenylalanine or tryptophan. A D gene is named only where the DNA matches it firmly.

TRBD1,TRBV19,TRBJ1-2,ASRPSGTGRGYGYT
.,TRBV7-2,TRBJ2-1,ASSLGLAYNEQF
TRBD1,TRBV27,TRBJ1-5,ASSLRTGHQPQH
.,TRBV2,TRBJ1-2,ASSDQGTVRGYT
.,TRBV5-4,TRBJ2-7,ASRPESGSVYEQY
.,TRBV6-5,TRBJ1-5,ASKGGNNQPQH
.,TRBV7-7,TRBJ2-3,ASSQTGLTDTQY
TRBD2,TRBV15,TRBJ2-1,ATSRALAGGGNEQF
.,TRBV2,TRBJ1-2,ASSILGQPNYGYT
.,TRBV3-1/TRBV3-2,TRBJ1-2,ASSPTGTTEGYT
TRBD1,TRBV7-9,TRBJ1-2,ASSPIYDRDDYGYT
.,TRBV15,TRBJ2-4,ATSRGEVIIKNIQY
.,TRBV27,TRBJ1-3,ASSLSGVNGNTIY
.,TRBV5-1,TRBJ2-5,ASSLRPGYLETQY
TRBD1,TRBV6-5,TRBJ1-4,ASSSGGVGEKLF
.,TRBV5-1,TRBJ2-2,ASSLRHDDTGELF
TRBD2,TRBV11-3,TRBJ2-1,ASRVAGDPGDEQF
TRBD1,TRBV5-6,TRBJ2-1,ASSLPGQGHGEQF
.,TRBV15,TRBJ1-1,ATSRDGRNTEAF
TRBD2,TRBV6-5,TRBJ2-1,AIAGANYNEQF
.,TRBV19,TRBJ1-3,ASTRDSGNTIY
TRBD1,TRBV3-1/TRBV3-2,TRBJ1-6,ASSRGTGRRDSPLH
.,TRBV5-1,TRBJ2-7,ASSYSSPPYEQY
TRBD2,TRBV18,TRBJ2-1,ASSPQAGRGANEQF
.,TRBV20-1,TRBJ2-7,SASGSGDDEQY
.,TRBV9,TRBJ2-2,ASSALDSPTGELF